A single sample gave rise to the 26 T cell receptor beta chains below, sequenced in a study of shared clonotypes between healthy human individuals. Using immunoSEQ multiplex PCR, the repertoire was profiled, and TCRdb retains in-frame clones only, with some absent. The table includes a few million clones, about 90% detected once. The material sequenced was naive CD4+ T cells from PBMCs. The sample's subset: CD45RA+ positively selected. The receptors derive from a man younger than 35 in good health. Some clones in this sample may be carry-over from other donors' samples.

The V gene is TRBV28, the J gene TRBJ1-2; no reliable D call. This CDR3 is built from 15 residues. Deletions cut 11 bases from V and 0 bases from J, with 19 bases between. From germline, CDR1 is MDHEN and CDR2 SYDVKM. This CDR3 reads CAGPAPAGPNYGYTF. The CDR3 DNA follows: TGTGCCGGGCCCGCCCCGGCAGGACCTAACTATGGCTACACCTTC.

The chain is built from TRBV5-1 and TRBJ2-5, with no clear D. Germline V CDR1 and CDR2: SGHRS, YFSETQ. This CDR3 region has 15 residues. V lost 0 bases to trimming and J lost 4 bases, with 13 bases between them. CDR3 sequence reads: CASSLGQAGVETQYF. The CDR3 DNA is TGCGCCAGCAGCTTGGGGCAGGCCGGTGTAGAGACCCAGTACTTC.

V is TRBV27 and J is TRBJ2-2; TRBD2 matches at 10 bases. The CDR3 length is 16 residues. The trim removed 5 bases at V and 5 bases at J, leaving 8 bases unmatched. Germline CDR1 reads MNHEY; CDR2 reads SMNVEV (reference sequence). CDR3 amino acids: CASSRLAGVQTGELFF. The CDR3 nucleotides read TGTGCCAGCAGTCGTCTAGCGGGAGTTCAGACCGGGGAGCTGTTTTTT.

CDR3 bases: TGTGCCAGCAGCCCCCCGAACGGGGGTAGGGAAAAACTGTTTTTT. Amino acid sequence: CASSPPNGGREKLFF. The chain uses TRBV21-1 and TRBJ1-4. TRBV21-1 is given as a pseudogene. This CDR3 contains 15 residues.

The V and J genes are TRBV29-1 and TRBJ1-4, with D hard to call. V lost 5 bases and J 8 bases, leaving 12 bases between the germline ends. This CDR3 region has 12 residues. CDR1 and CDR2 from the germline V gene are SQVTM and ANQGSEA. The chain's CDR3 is CSVTQAGEKLFF. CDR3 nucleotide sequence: TGCAGCGTTACGCAGGCCGGAGAAAAACTGTTTTTT.

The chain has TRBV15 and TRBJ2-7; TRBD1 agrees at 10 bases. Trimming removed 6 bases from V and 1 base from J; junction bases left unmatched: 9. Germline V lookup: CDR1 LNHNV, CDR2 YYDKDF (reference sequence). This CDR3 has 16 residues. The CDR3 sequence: CATRGERDRGSYEQYF. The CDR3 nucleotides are TGTGCCACCAGGGGAGAACGGGACAGGGGATCCTACGAGCAGTACTTC. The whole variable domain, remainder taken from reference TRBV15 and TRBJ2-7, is DAMVIQNPRYQVTQFGKPVTLSCSQTLNHNVMYWYQQKSSQAPKLLFHYYDKDFNNEADTPDNFQSRRPNTSFCFLDIRSPGLGDTAMYLCATRGERDRGSYEQYFGPGTRLTVT.

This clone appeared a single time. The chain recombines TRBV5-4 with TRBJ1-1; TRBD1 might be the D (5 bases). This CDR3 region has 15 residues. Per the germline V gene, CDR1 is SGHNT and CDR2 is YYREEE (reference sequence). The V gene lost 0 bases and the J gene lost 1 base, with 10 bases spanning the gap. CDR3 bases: TGTGCCAGCAGCTTGGTGCGGGGCGCGAACACTGAAGCTTTCTTT. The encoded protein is CASSLVRGANTEAFF.

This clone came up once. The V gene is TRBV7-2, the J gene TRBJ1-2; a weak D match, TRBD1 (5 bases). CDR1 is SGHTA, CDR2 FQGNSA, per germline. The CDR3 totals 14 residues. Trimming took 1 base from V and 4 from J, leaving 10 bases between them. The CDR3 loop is CASSLVIGGYGYTF. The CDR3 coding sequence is TGTGCCAGCAGCTTAGTGATTGGGGGCTATGGCTACACCTTC.

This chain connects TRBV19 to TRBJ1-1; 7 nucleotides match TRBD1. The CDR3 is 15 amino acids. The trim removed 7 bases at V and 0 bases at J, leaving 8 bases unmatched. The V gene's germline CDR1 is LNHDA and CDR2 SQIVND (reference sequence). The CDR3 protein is CASNPRGQLNTEAFF. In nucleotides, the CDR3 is TGTGCCAGTAACCCAAGGGGACAGTTGAACACTGAAGCTTTCTTT.

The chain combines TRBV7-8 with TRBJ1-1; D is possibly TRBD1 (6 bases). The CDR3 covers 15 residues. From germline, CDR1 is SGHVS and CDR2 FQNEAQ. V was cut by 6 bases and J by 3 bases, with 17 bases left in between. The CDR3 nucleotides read TGTGCCAGCAGGGCCCAGGGGATGTTCGACACTGAAGCTTTCTTT. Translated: CASRAQGMFDTEAFF.

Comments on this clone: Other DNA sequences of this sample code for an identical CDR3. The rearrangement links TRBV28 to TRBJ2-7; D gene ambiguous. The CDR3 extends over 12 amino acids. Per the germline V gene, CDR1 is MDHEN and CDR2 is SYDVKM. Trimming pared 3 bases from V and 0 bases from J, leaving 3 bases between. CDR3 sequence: CASSFRSYEQYF. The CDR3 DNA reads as TGTGCCAGCAGTTTCCGCTCCTACGAGCAGTACTTC.

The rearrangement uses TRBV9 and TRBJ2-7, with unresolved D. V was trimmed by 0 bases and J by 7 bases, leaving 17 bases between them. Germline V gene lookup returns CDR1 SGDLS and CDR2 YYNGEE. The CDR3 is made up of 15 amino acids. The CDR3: CASSVDFRWGFEQYF. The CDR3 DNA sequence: TGTGCCAGCAGCGTAGATTTCCGGTGGGGATTTGAGCAGTACTTC.

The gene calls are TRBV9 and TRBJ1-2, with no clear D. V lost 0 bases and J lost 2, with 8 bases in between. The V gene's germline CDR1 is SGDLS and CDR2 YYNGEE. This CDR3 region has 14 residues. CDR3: CASSVGLSNYGYTF. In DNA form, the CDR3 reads TGTGCCAGCAGCGTAGGGCTTTCCAACTATGGCTACACCTTC.

CDR3 protein: CASSRGPKGEKLFF. The CDR3 bases are TGCGCCAGCAGCCGTGGACCTAAAGGGGAAAAACTGTTTTTT. The gene calls are TRBV4-1 and TRBJ1-4; D is unresolved. Germline CDR1 reads MGHRA; CDR2 reads YSYEKL. This CDR3 has 14 amino acids. Trimming cost V 4 bases and J 8 bases, with 14 bases left between them.

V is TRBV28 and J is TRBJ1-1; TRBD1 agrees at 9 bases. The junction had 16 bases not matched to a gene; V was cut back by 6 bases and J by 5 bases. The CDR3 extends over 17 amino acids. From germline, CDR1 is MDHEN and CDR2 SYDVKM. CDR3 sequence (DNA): TGTGCCAGCAGCCCAAGGGACAGGGCTTATAGGTGGACTGAAGCTTTCTTT. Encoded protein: CASSPRDRAYRWTEAFF.

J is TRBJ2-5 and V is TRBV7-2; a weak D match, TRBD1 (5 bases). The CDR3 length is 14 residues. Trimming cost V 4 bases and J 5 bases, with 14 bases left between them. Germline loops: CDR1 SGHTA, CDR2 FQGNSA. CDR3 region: CASSSSGAFETQYF. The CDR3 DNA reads TGTGCCAGCAGCTCCTCTGGGGCGTTCGAGACCCAGTACTTC.

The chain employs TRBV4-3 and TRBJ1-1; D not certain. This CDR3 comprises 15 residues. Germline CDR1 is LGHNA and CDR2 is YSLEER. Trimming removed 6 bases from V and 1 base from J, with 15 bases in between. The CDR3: CASSLRAKWNTEAFF. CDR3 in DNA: TGCGCCAGCAGTTTAAGAGCTAAGTGGAACACTGAAGCTTTCTTT.

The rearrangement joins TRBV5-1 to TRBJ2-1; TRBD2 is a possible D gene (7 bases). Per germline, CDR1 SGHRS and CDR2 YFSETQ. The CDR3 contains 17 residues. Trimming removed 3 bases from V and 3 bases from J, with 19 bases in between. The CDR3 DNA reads TGCGCCAGCAGCTCATGGCTCAGCGGGACAAGCTACAATGAGCAGTTCTTC. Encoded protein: CASSSWLSGTSYNEQFF. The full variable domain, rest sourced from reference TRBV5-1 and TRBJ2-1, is KAGVTQTPRYLIKTRGQQVTLSCSPISGHRSVSWYQQTPGQGLQFLFEYFSETQRNKGNFPGRFSGRQFSNSRSEMNVSTLELGDSALYLCASSSWLSGTSYNEQFFGPGTRLTVL.

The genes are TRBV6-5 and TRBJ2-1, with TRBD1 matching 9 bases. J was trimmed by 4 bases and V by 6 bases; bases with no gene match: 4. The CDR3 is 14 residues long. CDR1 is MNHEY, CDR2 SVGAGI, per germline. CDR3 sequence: CASSQGQGYNEQFF. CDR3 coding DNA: TGTGCCAGCAGCCAGGGACAGGGATACAATGAGCAGTTCTTC.

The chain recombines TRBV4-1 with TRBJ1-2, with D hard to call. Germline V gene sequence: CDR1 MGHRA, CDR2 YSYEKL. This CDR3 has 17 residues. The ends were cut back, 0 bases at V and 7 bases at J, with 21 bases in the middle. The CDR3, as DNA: TGCGCCAGCAGCCAAGATGGCGGGAGAGCTTTGGGATTTGGCTACACCTTC. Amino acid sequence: CASSQDGGRALGFGYTF.

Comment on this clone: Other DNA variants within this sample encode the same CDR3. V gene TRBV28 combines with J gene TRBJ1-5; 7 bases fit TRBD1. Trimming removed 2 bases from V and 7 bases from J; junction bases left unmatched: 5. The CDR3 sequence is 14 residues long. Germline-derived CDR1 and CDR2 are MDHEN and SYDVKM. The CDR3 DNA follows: TGTGCCAGCAGTTTAGGGCAGGGGGGACAGCCCCAGCATTTT. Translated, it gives CASSLGQGGQPQHF.

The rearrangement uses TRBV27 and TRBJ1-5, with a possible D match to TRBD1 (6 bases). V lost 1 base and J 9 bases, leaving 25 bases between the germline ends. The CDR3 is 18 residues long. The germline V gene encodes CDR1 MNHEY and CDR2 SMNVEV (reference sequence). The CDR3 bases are TGTGCCAGCAGTTTATTTGGGGGAGGGGGGGGCTCCGCCGGGCCCCAGCATTTT. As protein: CASSLFGGGGGSAGPQHF.

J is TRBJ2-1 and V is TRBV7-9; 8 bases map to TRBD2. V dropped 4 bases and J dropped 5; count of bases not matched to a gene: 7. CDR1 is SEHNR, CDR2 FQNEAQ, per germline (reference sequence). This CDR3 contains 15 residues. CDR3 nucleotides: TGTGCCAGCAGCTCACAGCGGGAGTGGGACAATGAGCAGTTCTTC. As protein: CASSSQREWDNEQFF.

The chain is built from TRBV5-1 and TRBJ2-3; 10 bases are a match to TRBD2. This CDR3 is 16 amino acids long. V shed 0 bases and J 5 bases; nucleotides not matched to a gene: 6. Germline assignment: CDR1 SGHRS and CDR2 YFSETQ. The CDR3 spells CASSLGPSGSVDTQYF. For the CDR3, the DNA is TGCGCCAGCAGCTTGGGGCCTAGCGGGAGTGTAGATACGCAGTATTTT. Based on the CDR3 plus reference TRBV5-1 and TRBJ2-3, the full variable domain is KAGVTQTPRYLIKTRGQQVTLSCSPISGHRSVSWYQQTPGQGLQFLFEYFSETQRNKGNFPGRFSGRQFSNSRSEMNVSTLELGDSALYLCASSLGPSGSVDTQYFGPGTRLTVL.

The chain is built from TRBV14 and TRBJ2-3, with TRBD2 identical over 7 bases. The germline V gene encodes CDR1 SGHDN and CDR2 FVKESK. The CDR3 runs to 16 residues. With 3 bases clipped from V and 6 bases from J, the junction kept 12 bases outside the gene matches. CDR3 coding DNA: TGTGCCAGCAGCCACAACTTAGCGGGCTGGTGGGATACGCAGTATTTT. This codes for CASSHNLAGWWDTQYF.

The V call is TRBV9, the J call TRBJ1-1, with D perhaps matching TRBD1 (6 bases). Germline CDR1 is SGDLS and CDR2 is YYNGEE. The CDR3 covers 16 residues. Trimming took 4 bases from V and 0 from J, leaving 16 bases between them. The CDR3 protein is CASSPQTGIMNTEAFF. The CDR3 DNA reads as TGTGCCAGCAGCCCCCAGACAGGAATCATGAACACTGAAGCTTTCTTT.